This TCR beta chain is drawn from a study of blood T cell repertoires in COVID-19. Data came from immunoSEQ multiplex PCR; TCRdb stores just in-frame clones and leaves some out. The sample holds about 230,000 clones, over 75% seen once. The CDR3 has 14 residues. In germline, CDR1 is SGHTA, CDR2 FQGNSA. Trimming removed 5 bases at V and 3 bases at J, with 13 bases between. Sequencing used peripheral blood. This chain links TRBV7-2 with TRBJ1-1, with D possibly TRBD1 on 6 matching bases. This sequence was found in a man between 50 and 59 years old with COVID-19, enrolled during active disease. CDR3 region: CASSTIQGYTEAFF. DNA of the CDR3: TGTGCCAGCAGCACAATACAGGGTTACACTGAAGCTTTCTTT.